The clone carrying this TCR beta chain was detected many times. Its antigen remains unidentified. Profiling that covered TCR beta VDJ and CDR3 relied on genomic DNA as its template. TCRdb reprocessed the reads via MiXCR and lists one record per CDR3 protein. This sample has a few hundred thousand distinct CDR3 sequences, with about 70% found just once. The data stem from a study of CD8+CD57+ T cells in acquired aplastic anemia. Germline lookup yields CDR1 GTSNPN and CDR2 SVGIG (reference sequence). This CDR3 is built from 14 residues. V was cut by 1 base and J by 10 bases, with 14 bases left in between. General study findings and limits: Roughly 28 was the count of CD8+ CDR3 sequences that patients shared with controls.

The receptor was isolated from a human donor in good health, serving as a control. Sequenced: sorted CD4+, CD8+, or CD8+CD57+ T cells (not recorded which) from PBMCs. The rearrangement links TRBV30 to TRBJ1-6; no reliable D call. CDR3 protein: CAWSEGQSGSPLHF. The CDR3 bases are TGTGCCTGGAGTGAAGGGCAGTCTGGATCACCCCTCCACTTT.